This T cell receptor beta chain was sequenced during a study of blood T cells in healthy people across ages. A J-beta primer mix and a sample-barcoded 5' primer were used in a second PCR of about 7 to 12 cycles. TCRdb processed the 5' RACE reads anew with MiXCR; each CDR3 protein has one entry. The sample shows more than 1,400,000 distinct CDR3 sequences, about 40% of them seen only once. V was shortened by 6 bases and J by 4 bases, with 18 bases between the two germline ends. The CDR3 contains 15 residues. Sequenced: blood. V and J are TRBV12-3 or TRBV12-4 and TRBJ2-5, with D perhaps TRBD1 (5 bases). The TCR was taken from a woman younger than 35 in good health. CDR3 sequence (DNA): TGTGCCAGCAGGAACCTCAGGGATGGGGCAGAGACCCAGTACTTC. It specifies CASRNLRDGAETQYF.